The source of this T cell receptor (beta chain) is a study of blood T cell repertoires in COVID-19. Study-wide context: COVID-19 samples from acute and convalescent phases originated in the United States, Italy and Spain. Sources were T cells, B-cell-depleted T cells, or PBMCs; the material itself was cDNA or gDNA.

Deletions cut 3 bases from V and 1 base from J, with 12 bases between. Germline V gene lookup returns CDR1 SEHNR and CDR2 FQNEAQ (reference sequence). The CDR3 has 15 residues. Original methodology: Scientists estimated how many nucleated cells there were by amplifying reference gene primers. The table came from immunoSEQ multiplex PCR; TCRdb's copy has only in-frame clones and leaves some out. The V and J calls and clone size come from that table; D and trimming were worked out from the DNA. This table has just over 200,000 clones, about 78% appearing once. This clone was seen many times. The source of this sequence is a woman aged 70-85 years with acute or convalescent COVID-19. The chain is built from TRBV7-9 and TRBJ2-5; tentatively, D is TRBD2 (7 bases). Sequencing was done on a sample of peripheral blood. The CDR3 sequence: CASSFLGGVQETQYF. Written as DNA, the CDR3 is TGTGCCAGCAGCTTCCTAGGGGGGGTCCAAGAGACCCAGTACTTC.